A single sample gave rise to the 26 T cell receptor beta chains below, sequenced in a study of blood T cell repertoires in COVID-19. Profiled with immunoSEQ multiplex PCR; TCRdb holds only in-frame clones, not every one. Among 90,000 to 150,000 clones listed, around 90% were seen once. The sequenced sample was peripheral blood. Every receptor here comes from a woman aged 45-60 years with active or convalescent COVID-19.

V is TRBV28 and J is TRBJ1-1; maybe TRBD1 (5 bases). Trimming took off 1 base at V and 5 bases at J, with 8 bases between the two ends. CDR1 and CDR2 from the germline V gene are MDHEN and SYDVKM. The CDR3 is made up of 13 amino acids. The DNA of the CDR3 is TGTGCCAGCAGTTTATTGGGGGGGACTGAAGCTTTCTTT. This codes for CASSLLGGTEAFF.

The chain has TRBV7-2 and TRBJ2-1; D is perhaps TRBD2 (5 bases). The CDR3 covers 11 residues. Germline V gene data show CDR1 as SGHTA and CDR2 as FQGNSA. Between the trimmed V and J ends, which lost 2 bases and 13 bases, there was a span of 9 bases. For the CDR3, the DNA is TGTGCCAGCAGCTTATTAGCGAGCCAGTTCTTC. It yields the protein CASSLLASQFF.

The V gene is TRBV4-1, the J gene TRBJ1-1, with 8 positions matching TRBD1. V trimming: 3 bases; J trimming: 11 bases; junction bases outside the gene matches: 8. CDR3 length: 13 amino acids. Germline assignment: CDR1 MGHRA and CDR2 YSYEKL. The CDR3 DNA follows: TGCGCCAGCAGCCATCAACAGGGGGATTCGGCTTTCTTT. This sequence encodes CASSHQQGDSAFF.

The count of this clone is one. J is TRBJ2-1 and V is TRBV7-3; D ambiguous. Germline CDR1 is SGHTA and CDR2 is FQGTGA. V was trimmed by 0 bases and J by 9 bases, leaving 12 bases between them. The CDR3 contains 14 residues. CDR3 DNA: TGTGCCAGCAGCTTAACGAGAAGTTCACGTGAGCAGTTCTTC. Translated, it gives CASSLTRSSREQFF.

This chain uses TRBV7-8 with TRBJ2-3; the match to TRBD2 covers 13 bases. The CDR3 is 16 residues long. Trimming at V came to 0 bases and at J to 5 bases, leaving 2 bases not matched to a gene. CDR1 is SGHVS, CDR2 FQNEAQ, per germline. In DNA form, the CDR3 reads TGTGCCAGCAGCTTAGCGAGACTAGCGGGAGGAGATACGCAGTATTTT. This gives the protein CASSLARLAGGDTQYF.

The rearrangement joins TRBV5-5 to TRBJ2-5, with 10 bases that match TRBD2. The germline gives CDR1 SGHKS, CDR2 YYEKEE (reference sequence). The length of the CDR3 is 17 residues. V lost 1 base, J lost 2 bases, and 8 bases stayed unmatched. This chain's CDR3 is CASSLRIRTSGQETQYF. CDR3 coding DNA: TGTGCCAGCAGCTTGCGGATCCGGACTAGCGGACAAGAGACCCAGTACTTC.

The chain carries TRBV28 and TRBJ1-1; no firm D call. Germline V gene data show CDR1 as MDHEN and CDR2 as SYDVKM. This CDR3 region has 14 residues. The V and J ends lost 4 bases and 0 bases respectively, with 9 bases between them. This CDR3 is CASSYSLLNTEAFF. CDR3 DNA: TGTGCCAGCAGTTACAGCCTTCTGAACACTGAAGCTTTCTTT.

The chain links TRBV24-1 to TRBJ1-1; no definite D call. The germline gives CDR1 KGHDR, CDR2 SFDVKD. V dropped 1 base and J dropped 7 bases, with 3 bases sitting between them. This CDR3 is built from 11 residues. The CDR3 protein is CATSDFNEAFF. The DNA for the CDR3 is TGTGCCACCAGTGATTTTAATGAAGCTTTCTTT.

DNA of the CDR3: TGTGCCAGCAGCTTAGGCGGGAGGGAGACCGGGGAGCTGTTTTTT. Its translation is CASSLGGRETGELFF. The J gene is TRBJ2-2, the V gene TRBV11-3; 9 nucleotides match TRBD2. The J segment lost 5 bases and the V segment lost 1 base, leaving 2 bases of the junction unmatched. Germline CDR1 is SGHNT and CDR2 is YENEEA. This CDR3 is built from 15 residues.

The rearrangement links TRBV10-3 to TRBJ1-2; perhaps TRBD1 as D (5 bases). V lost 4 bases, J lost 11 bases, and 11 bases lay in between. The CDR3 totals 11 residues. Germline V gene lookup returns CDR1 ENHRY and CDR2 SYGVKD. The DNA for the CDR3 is TGTGCCATCAGTGGAGACAGCCGATACACCTTC. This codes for CAISGDSRYTF.

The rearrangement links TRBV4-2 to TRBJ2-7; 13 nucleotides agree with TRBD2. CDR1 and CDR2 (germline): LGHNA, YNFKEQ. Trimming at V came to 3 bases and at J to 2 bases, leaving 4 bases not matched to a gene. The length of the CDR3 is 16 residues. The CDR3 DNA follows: TGTGCCAGCAGCCAGGAACTAGCGGGAGGGGCCTACGAGCAGTACTTC. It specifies CASSQELAGGAYEQYF.

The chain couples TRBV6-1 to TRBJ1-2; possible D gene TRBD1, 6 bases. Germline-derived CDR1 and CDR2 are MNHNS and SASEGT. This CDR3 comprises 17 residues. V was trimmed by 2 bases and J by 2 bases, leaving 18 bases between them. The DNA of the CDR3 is TGTGCCAGCAGTGAAAGATGGGACACCAAGGGGAACTATGGCTACACCTTC. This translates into CASSERWDTKGNYGYTF.

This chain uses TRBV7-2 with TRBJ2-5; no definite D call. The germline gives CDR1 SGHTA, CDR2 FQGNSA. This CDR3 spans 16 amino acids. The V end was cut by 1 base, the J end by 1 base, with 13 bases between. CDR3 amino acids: CASSLGNRNVQETQYF. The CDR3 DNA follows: TGTGCCAGCAGCTTAGGGAACAGAAATGTCCAAGAGACCCAGTACTTC.

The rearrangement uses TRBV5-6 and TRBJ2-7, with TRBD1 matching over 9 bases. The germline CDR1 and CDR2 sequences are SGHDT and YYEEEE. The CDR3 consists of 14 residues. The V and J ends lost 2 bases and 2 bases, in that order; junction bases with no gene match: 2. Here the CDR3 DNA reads TGTGCCAGCAGCTTCGGGGACAGGGCCTACGAGCAGTACTTC. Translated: CASSFGDRAYEQYF.

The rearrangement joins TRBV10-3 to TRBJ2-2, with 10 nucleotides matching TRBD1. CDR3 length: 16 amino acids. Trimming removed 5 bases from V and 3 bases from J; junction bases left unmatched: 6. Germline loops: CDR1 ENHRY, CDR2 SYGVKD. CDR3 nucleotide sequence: TGTGCCATCAGTACCGACAGGGGGCAGGACACCGGGGAGCTGTTTTTT. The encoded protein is CAISTDRGQDTGELFF.

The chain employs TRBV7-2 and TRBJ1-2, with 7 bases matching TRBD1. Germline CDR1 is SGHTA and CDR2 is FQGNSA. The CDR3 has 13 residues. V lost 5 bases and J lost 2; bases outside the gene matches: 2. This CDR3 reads CASSPDRNYGYTF. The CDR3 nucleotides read TGTGCCAGCAGCCCGGACAGGAACTATGGCTACACCTTC.

The CDR3 sequence is CASSSAAGGAGTGELFF. The CDR3 DNA sequence: TGTGCCAGCAGCTCCGCGGCGGGCGGGGCGGGGACCGGGGAGCTGTTTTTT. This sequence joins TRBV5-4 and TRBJ2-2; weak D call: TRBD2 (6 bases). CDR3 length: 17 amino acids. The germline V gene has CDR1 SGHNT and CDR2 YYREEE (reference sequence). With 3 bases removed from V and 5 bases from J, the gap between germline ends came to 20 bases.

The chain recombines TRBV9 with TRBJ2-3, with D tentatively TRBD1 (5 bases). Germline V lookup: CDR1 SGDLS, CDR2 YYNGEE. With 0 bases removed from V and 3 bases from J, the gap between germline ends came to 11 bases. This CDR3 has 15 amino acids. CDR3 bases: TGTGCCAGCAGCGTAGGGCAGGGTCTGACAGATACGCAGTATTTT. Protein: CASSVGQGLTDTQYF.

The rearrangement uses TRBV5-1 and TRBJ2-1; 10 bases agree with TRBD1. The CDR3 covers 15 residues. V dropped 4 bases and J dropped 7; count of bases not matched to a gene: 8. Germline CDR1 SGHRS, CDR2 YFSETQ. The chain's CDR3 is CASSLTGGAGNEQFF. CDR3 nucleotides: TGCGCCAGCAGCCTGACAGGGGGCGCAGGGAATGAGCAGTTCTTC.

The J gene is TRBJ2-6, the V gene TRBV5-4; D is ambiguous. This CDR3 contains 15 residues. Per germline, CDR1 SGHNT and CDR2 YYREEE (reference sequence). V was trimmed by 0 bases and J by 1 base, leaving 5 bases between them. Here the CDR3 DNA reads TGTGCCAGCAGCTTGGTGTATTCTGGGGCCAACGTCCTGACTTTC. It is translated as CASSLVYSGANVLTF.

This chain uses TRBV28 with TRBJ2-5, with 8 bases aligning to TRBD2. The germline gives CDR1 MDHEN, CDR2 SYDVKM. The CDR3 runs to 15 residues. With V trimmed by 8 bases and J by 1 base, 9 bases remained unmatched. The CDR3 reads CASGAGGPAQETQYF. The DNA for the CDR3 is TGTGCCAGCGGCGCGGGAGGCCCCGCCCAAGAGACCCAGTACTTC.

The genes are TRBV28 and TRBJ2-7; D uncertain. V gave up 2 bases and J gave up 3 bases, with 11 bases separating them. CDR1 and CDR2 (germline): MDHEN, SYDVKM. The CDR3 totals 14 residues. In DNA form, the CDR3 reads TGTGCCAGCAGTTTAACGGTCCACGGCTACGAGCAGTACTTC. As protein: CASSLTVHGYEQYF. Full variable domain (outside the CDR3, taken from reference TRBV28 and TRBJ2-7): DVKVTQSSRYLVKRTGEKVFLECVQDMDHENMFWYRQDPGLGLRLIYFSYDVKMKEKGDIPEGYSVSREKKERFSLILESASTNQTSMYLCASSLTVHGYEQYFGPGTRLTVT.

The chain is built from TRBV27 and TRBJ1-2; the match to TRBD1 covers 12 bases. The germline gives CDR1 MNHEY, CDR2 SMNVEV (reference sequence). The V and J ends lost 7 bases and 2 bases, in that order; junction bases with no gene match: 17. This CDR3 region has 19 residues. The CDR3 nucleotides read TGTGCCAGCACCGCGGTCTCGGGGACAGGGGGCCCGATGAACTATGGCTACACCTTC. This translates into CASTAVSGTGGPMNYGYTF.

This CDR3 is CASSQVTEKLFF. DNA for the CDR3: TGTGCCAGCAGTCAAGTCACAGAAAAACTGTTTTTT. The rearrangement uses TRBV6-2 or TRBV6-3 and TRBJ1-4; D call uncertain. The CDR3 spans 12 residues. The germline V and J ends were trimmed by 5 bases and 8 bases, with 9 bases remaining between them. The germline CDR1 and CDR2 sequences are MNHEY and SVGEGT.

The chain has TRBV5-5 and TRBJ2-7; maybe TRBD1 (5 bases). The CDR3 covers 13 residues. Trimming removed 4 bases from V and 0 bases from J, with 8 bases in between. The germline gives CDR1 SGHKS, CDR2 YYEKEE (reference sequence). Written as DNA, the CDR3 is TGTGCCAGCAGCCTGACAGACTCCTACGAGCAGTACTTC. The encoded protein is CASSLTDSYEQYF. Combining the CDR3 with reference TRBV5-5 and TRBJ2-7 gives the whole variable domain DAGVTQSPTHLIKTRGQQVTLRCSPISGHKSVSWYQQVLGQGPQFIFQYYEKEERGRGNFPDRFSARQFPNYSSELNVNALLLGDSALYLCASSLTDSYEQYFGPGTRLTVT.

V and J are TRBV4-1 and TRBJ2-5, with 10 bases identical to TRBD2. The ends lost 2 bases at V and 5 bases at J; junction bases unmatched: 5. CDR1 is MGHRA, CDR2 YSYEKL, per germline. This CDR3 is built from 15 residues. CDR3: CASSQPSAGGETQYF. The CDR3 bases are TGCGCCAGCAGCCAACCCTCAGCGGGAGGGGAGACCCAGTACTTC.